The rows below give T cell receptor beta chains drawn from one sample of a study of response to subunit inactivated influenza vaccine. Each CDR3 protein gets one entry after TCRdb re-called the RT-PCR reads with MiXCR. The sample holds almost 250,000 distinct CDR3 sequences, 12% seen once. The starting material was non-naive T cells sorted from PBMCs, obtained approximately 15 days before vaccination. These receptors were taken from a man aged 50 to 59 who received an inactivated influenza vaccine. CDR3s include the opening cysteine and the closing phenylalanine or tryptophan. D genes are given only for firm matches. Size is omitted from some rows. Given values are once, few, many or a class for expanded clones.

CDR3aa	CDR3nt	abundance	j_gene	v_gene	d_gene
CASSQEFDGGLEETQYF	TGTGCCAGCAGCCAAGAGTTTGACGGGGGACTAGAAGAGACCCAGTACTTC	few	TRBJ2-5	TRBV4-2	TRBD2
CASSTRGEGSNQPQHF	TGTGCCAGCAGTACCCGTGGGGAAGGAAGCAATCAGCCCCAGCATTTT	many	TRBJ1-5	TRBV12-3/TRBV12-4	NA
CASSVRLADSTDTQYF	TGTGCCAGCAGCGTAAGACTAGCGGATAGCACAGATACGCAGTATTTT	NA	TRBJ2-3	TRBV7-6	TRBD2
CASSQNYRSTDTQYF	TGCGCCAGCAGCCAGAACTACCGGAGCACAGATACGCAGTATTTT	few	TRBJ2-3	TRBV4-3	NA
CASSLNPAGSPLHF	TGTGCTAGCAGCTTAAACCCCGCCGGGTCACCCCTCCACTTT	few	TRBJ1-6	TRBV7-7	NA
CASSLGGILAKNIQYF	TGTGCCAGCAGTTTAGGGGGGATTCTAGCCAAAAACATTCAGTACTTC	few	TRBJ2-4	TRBV27	NA
CASSSGLAGGSSYNEQFF	TGTGCCAGCAGTTCCGGACTAGCGGGGGGGAGCTCCTACAATGAGCAGTTCTTC	many	TRBJ2-1	TRBV6-5	TRBD2
CSAKGTSGTHRSETQYF	TGCAGTGCTAAAGGGACTAGCGGGACCCACCGCTCCGAGACCCAGTACTTC	NA	TRBJ2-5	TRBV20-1	TRBD2
CASSRSGDTGAFF	TGTGCCAGCAGCCGATCAGGGGACACTGGAGCTTTCTTT	once	TRBJ1-1	TRBV14	NA
CASSIAPPGQGSGNTIYF	TGTGCCAGCAGCATAGCCCCCCCGGGACAGGGGTCCGGAAACACCATATATTTT	many	TRBJ1-3	TRBV7-2	TRBD1
CASRPGLAGIHTQYF	TGTGCCAGCAGGCCGGGACTAGCGGGGATCCATACGCAGTATTTT	NA	TRBJ2-3	TRBV12-3/TRBV12-4	TRBD2
CSARSNRGGTDTQYF	TGCAGTGCTAGATCTAACAGGGGTGGCACAGATACGCAGTATTTT	many	TRBJ2-3	TRBV20-1	TRBD1
CASSSGPSGGSTDTQYF	TGTGCCAGCAGCTCGGGACCCAGCGGGGGGTCCACAGATACGCAGTATTTT	NA	TRBJ2-3	TRBV7-2	TRBD2
CSASFGTSSLQPQHF	TGCAGTGCTAGTTTCGGGACATCTAGTCTCCAGCCCCAGCATTTT	few	TRBJ1-5	TRBV20-1	NA
CASSRLNQGSETQYF	TGCGCCAGCAGCCGCCTAAACCAGGGTTCGGAGACCCAGTACTTC	NA	TRBJ2-5	TRBV4-1	NA
CASSLVGSSSADTQYF	TGTGCCAGCAGCTTGGTCGGCAGTTCAAGCGCAGATACGCAGTATTTT	many	TRBJ2-3	TRBV5-5	NA
CATGRSSYEQYF	TGTGCCACAGGGAGGAGCTCCTACGAGCAGTACTTC	many	TRBJ2-7	TRBV7-9	NA
CSARGRANTEAFF	TGCAGTGCTAGAGGTAGGGCGAACACTGAAGCTTTCTTT	NA	TRBJ1-1	TRBV20-1	NA
CASSFDGGTSFEQYF	TGTGCCAGCAGCTTTGACGGGGGAACGTCCTTCGAGCAGTACTTC	NA	TRBJ2-7	TRBV5-5	NA
CASSLRRVNEKLFF	TGTGCCAGCAGTTTACGACGAGTCAATGAAAAACTGTTTTTT	NA	TRBJ1-4	TRBV12-3/TRBV12-4	NA
CASSLSSGWGSTNEKLFF	TGTGCCAGCAGTTTATCCTCCGGCTGGGGCTCAACTAATGAAAAACTGTTTTTT	many	TRBJ1-4	TRBV28	NA
CASSASGSLSYNEQFF	TGCGCCAGCAGCGCTAGCGGGAGCCTCTCCTACAATGAGCAGTTCTTC	many	TRBJ2-1	TRBV5-1	TRBD2
CASRAGTSGGSPLHF	TGCGCCAGCAGAGCGGGGACCTCGGGCGGTTCACCCCTCCACTTT	few	TRBJ1-6	TRBV5-1	NA
CASSSTNRGRGETQYF	TGTGCCAGCAGTTCCACTAACAGGGGGCGAGGAGAGACCCAGTACTTC	NA	TRBJ2-5	TRBV6-5	TRBD1
CASQQNTGELFF	TGTGCCAGCCAGCAGAACACCGGGGAGCTGTTTTTT	NA	TRBJ2-2	TRBV28	NA
CASTRGRGGNQPQHF	TGTGCCAGCACCCGAGGGCGGGGAGGCAATCAGCCCCAGCATTTT	few	TRBJ1-5	TRBV6-2/TRBV6-3	NA
CATSDLGQGGDTQYF	TGTGCCACCAGTGATTTGGGACAGGGCGGTGATACGCAGTATTTT	NA	TRBJ2-3	TRBV24-1	TRBD1
CASNWGQGGSYEQYF	TGTGCCAGCAATTGGGGACAGGGAGGCTCCTACGAGCAGTACTTC	NA	TRBJ2-7	TRBV6-5	TRBD1
CASTRDYSNQPQHF	TGTGCCAGCACCAGGGACTATAGCAATCAGCCCCAGCATTTT	NA	TRBJ1-5	TRBV6-2/TRBV6-3	NA
CAIKDTEFGELFF	TGTGCCATCAAGGACACCGAATTCGGGGAGCTGTTTTTT	many	TRBJ2-2	TRBV10-3	NA
CASSEALQGAFGYTF	TGTGCCAGCAGTGAAGCGCTACAGGGGGCCTTTGGCTACACCTTC	few	TRBJ1-2	TRBV6-1	TRBD1
CSAERSGESYGYTF	TGCAGTGCCGAACGCTCGGGGGAGAGCTATGGCTACACCTTC	few	TRBJ1-2	TRBV20-1	NA
CASGGTWGKNIQYF	TGTGCCAGCGGGGGAACTTGGGGCAAAAACATTCAGTACTTC	NA	TRBJ2-4	TRBV2	NA
CASSLAAAGGLQPQHF	TGCGCCAGCAGCTTGGCCGCTGCTGGGGGCCTCCAGCCCCAGCATTTT	once	TRBJ1-5	TRBV5-1	NA
CATRRGAHEQYF	TGTGCCACCCGACGGGGGGCTCACGAGCAGTACTTC	NA	TRBJ2-7	TRBV10-3	NA
CASSFGRGSYEQYF	TGTGCCAGCAGCTTCGGCAGGGGGAGCTACGAGCAGTACTTC	NA	TRBJ2-7	TRBV7-9	TRBD1
CASSLSNSLIDEQFF	TGTGCCAGCAGTTTGTCTAACTCCTTGATAGATGAGCAGTTCTTC	many	TRBJ2-1	TRBV6-2/TRBV6-3	NA
CASSFLGASTDTQYF	TGCGCCAGCAGCTTTTTAGGGGCAAGCACAGATACGCAGTATTTT	many	TRBJ2-3	TRBV5-1	NA
CASSIGTGLYEQYF	TGTGCCAGCAGTATCGGGACAGGTCTCTACGAGCAGTACTTC	NA	TRBJ2-7	TRBV27	TRBD1
CASSGQGISYNEQFF	TGTGCCAGCAGTGGACAGGGAATATCCTACAATGAGCAGTTCTTC	few	TRBJ2-1	TRBV25-1	TRBD1
CASSRTQTNTGELFF	TGTGCCAGCAGTAGAACACAGACGAACACCGGGGAGCTGTTTTTT	few	TRBJ2-2	TRBV27	NA
CASSQDGGTVSYEQYF	TGCGCCAGCAGCCAAGATGGCGGGACAGTCTCCTACGAGCAGTACTTC	few	TRBJ2-7	TRBV4-3	NA
CASSTRISGITYNEQFF	TGTGCCAGTAGCACCAGGATTAGCGGGATTACCTACAATGAGCAGTTCTTC	NA	TRBJ2-1	TRBV19	TRBD2
CASNVFTGRDQPQHF	TGTGCCAGCAACGTTTTTACAGGGCGGGATCAGCCCCAGCATTTT	many	TRBJ1-5	TRBV6-1	NA
CASSSPIPGLAGGRHSYNEQFF	TGTGCCAGCAGTTCACCAATACCGGGACTAGCGGGGGGACGACACTCCTACAATGAGCAGTTCTTC	NA	TRBJ2-1	TRBV27	TRBD2
CSVDGGGWNEQYF	TGCAGCGTTGATGGCGGGGGCTGGAACGAGCAGTACTTC	NA	TRBJ2-7	TRBV29-1	NA